Listed here are 26 T cell receptor beta chains from one sample, sequenced in a study of T cells expressing NK-cell markers. TCRdb derives one entry per CDR3 protein from the 5' RACE reads, leaving out DNA. This sample contains about 540,000 distinct CDR3 sequences. Sequencing was done on a sample of blood T cells: a sorted CD56 or NKG2C T cell subset, CD4+ or CD8+ T cells, or bulk PBMC T cells (not recorded which). All receptors come from a man aged 18-30 years in good health.

The rearrangement uses TRBV14 and TRBJ2-1; no DNA is available, so the TRBD1 call from TCRdb remains unchecked. The CDR3 loop spans 15 amino acids. Germline V gene data show CDR1 as SGHDN and CDR2 as FVKESK. The CDR3 reads CASSQDFLDGGEQFF.

V gene TRBV12-3 or TRBV12-4 combines with J gene TRBJ2-3; TCRdb gives TRBD2 as the D gene, but with no DNA this cannot be confirmed. There are 15 residues in the CDR3. CDR3 amino acids: CASSRGLAGTDTQYF.

V usage is TRBV20-1 and J usage is TRBJ2-1; TCRdb reports TRBD1, a call that lacks DNA to check it against. In germline, CDR1 is DFQATT, CDR2 SNEGSKA (reference sequence). The CDR3 consists of 15 residues. The CDR3 is CSAKGRAPGFNEQFF.

V usage is TRBV15 and J usage is TRBJ2-7; TCRdb picks TRBD1, but there is no DNA to check that call. There are 14 residues in the CDR3. Per germline, CDR1 LNHNV and CDR2 YYDKDF (reference sequence). CDR3 protein: CATSREGGSYEQYF.

This chain's CDR3 is CASSPRTGQETQYF. The chain employs TRBV12-3 or TRBV12-4 and TRBJ2-5; TCRdb's D call, TRBD1, is unchecked because there is no DNA. This CDR3 is built from 14 residues.

The V call is TRBV12-3 or TRBV12-4, the J call TRBJ2-3; TCRdb returns TRBD2, unconfirmable since there is no DNA. This CDR3 has 13 residues. CDR3 amino acids: CASRPSGRDTQYF.

The chain joins TRBV20-1 to TRBJ2-3; TCRdb designates TRBD1, a call that cannot be tested without DNA. From germline, CDR1 is DFQATT and CDR2 SNEGSKA (reference sequence). There are 14 residues in the CDR3. The CDR3 region is CSGNRDRVPDTQYF.

This rearrangement joins TRBV12-3 or TRBV12-4 to TRBJ2-1. The CDR3 length is 11 residues. CDR3 amino acids: CASSLEREQFF.

The chain couples TRBV25-1 to TRBJ2-2; TCRdb's assignment of TRBD1 cannot be checked, as there is no DNA. Germline V gene lookup returns CDR1 MGHDK and CDR2 SYGVNS. CDR3 length: 14 residues. CDR3 protein: CASSVPGRTGELFF.

V and J are TRBV19 and TRBJ2-1; TCRdb picks TRBD2, but there is no DNA to check that call. This CDR3 region has 15 residues. Germline CDR1 reads LNHDA; CDR2 reads SQIVND (reference sequence). CDR3 amino acids: CASKGMGSPYNEQFF.

The CDR3 reads CASSLRASPHEQFF. The genes are TRBV11-2 and TRBJ2-1; no DNA is available, so the TRBD2 call from TCRdb remains unchecked. The CDR3 runs 14 residues. Germline CDR1 SGHAT, CDR2 FQNNGV.

The rearrangement links TRBV12-3 or TRBV12-4 to TRBJ2-3; TCRdb's D call, TRBD2, is unchecked because there is no DNA. The CDR3 is made up of 17 amino acids. CDR3 residues: CASTDQKGLPNTDTQYF.

J is TRBJ1-3 and V is TRBV6-5; TCRdb names TRBD1, which stays unverified in the absence of DNA. The CDR3 runs 18 residues. The V gene's germline CDR1 is MNHEY and CDR2 SVGAGI. CDR3 protein: CASSSHGTGSIAGNTIYF.

This chain connects TRBV10-3 to TRBJ2-3; as DNA is missing, the TRBD1 call by TCRdb cannot be tested. Germline V gene data show CDR1 as ENHRY and CDR2 as SYGVKD. The CDR3 consists of 15 residues. The CDR3 sequence is CAISESPGATDTQYF.

The chain combines TRBV18 with TRBJ2-1; TCRdb picks TRBD2, but there is no DNA to check that call. CDR1 is KGHSH and CDR2 is LQKENI in the germline V gene. This CDR3 region has 17 residues. The CDR3 spells CASSQLAGGFDYNEQFF.

The V gene is TRBV6-2 or TRBV6-3, the J gene TRBJ1-2; there is no DNA to check the TCRdb D call of TRBD1. Per germline, CDR1 MNHEY and CDR2 SVGEGT. The CDR3 loop spans 16 amino acids. CDR3 protein: CASSQSSGTGNYGYTF.

The CDR3 protein is CASSYGQGRTDTQYF. The rearrangement uses TRBV6-2 or TRBV6-3 and TRBJ2-3; TCRdb returns TRBD1, unconfirmable since there is no DNA. Germline V gives CDR1 MNHEY, CDR2 SVGEGT. The CDR3 has 15 residues.

V and J are TRBV25-1 and TRBJ1-1; no DNA is available, so the TRBD1 call from TCRdb remains unchecked. Germline V CDR1 and CDR2: MGHDK, SYGVNS. The CDR3 is 14 amino acids. The CDR3 protein is CASSELQGVTEAFF.

J is TRBJ1-1 and V is TRBV20-1; the D gene TCRdb calls, TRBD1, cannot be checked with no DNA. The germline CDR1 and CDR2 sequences are DFQATT and SNEGSKA (reference sequence). The CDR3 loop spans 12 amino acids. CDR3 amino acids: CSESRGNTEAFF.

V gene TRBV27 combines with J gene TRBJ1-1. The germline gives CDR1 MNHEY, CDR2 SMNVEV (reference sequence). CDR3 length equals 14 residues. CDR3 sequence reads: CASSARYMNTEAFF.

The rearrangement links TRBV3-1 to TRBJ1-1. The CDR3 spans 12 residues. CDR1 is LGHDT and CDR2 is YNNKEL in the germline V gene (reference sequence). This CDR3 reads CASSQNGPEAFF.

The chain is built from TRBV10-3 and TRBJ1-1; TCRdb designates TRBD1, a call that cannot be tested without DNA. Looked up from germline, CDR1 is ENHRY and CDR2 is SYGVKD. The CDR3 is made up of 14 amino acids. CDR3 residues: CAISEQQGSTEAFF.

V gene TRBV20-1 combines with J gene TRBJ2-2; TCRdb reports TRBD1, a call that lacks DNA to check it against. The CDR3 runs 15 residues. CDR1 and CDR2 from the germline V gene are DFQATT and SNEGSKA (reference sequence). CDR3 residues: CSVPRQPANTGELFF.

The chain joins TRBV5-1 to TRBJ2-7; TCRdb outputs TRBD1, but without DNA this stays unchecked. Germline V gene sequence: CDR1 SGHRS, CDR2 YFSETQ. The CDR3 covers 11 residues. The CDR3 loop reads CASRQTGEQYF.

The chain combines TRBV12-3 or TRBV12-4 with TRBJ2-6. This CDR3 spans 16 amino acids. This CDR3 is CASSLGRHTGANVLTF.

Here the CDR3 reads CAISVGGTGANVLTF. The chain links TRBV10-3 to TRBJ2-6; TCRdb's D call, TRBD1, is unchecked because there is no DNA. Germline CDR1 is ENHRY and CDR2 is SYGVKD. This CDR3 contains 15 residues.